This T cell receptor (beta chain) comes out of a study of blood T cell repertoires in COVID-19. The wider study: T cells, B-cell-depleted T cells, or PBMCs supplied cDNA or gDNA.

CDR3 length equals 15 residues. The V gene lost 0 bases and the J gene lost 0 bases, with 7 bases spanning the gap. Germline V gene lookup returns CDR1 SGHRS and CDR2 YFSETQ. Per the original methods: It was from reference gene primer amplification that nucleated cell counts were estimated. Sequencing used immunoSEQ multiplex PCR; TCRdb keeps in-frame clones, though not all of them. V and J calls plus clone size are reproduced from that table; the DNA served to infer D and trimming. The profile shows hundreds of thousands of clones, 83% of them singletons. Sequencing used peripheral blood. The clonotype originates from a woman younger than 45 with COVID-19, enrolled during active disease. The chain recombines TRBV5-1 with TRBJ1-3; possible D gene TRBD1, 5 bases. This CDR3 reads CASSLAGGSGNTIYF. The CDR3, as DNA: TGCGCCAGCAGCTTGGCGGGGGGCTCTGGAAACACCATATATTTT.